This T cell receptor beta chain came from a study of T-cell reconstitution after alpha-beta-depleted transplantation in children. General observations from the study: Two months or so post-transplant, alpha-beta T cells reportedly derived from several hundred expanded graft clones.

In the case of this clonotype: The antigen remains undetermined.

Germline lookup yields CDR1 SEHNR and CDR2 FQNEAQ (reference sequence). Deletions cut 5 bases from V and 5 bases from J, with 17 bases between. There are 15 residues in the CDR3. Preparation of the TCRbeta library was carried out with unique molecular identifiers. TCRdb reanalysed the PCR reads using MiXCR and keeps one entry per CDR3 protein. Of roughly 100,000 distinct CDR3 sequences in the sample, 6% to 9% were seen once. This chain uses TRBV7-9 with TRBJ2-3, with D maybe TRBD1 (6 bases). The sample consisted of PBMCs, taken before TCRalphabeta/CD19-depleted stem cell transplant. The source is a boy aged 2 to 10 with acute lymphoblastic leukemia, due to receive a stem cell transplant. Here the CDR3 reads CASSQEGGARDTQYF. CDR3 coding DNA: TGTGCCAGCAGCCAAGAAGGGGGAGCGAGAGATACGCAGTATTTT.